This T cell receptor beta chain was identified during a study of cytomegalovirus exposure and HLA in healthy donors. Libraries were prepared by immunoSEQ multiplex PCR; TCRdb keeps only in-frame clonotypes and omits some of them. The sample comprises roughly 90,000 clones, around 85% of which are singletons, and approximately 22% rests with the top ten. For this clone: No antigen is known for it.

Study observations and caveats: Reportedly, cytomegalovirus status was diagnosed with high sensitivity and specificity. Under in vitro conditions, three CMV-associated chains were confirmed as specific for CMV antigens. The study flagged roughly 150 TCR beta chains as cytomegalovirus-associated.

Germline V gene lookup returns CDR1 MGHRA and CDR2 YSYEKL. The CDR3 extends over 15 amino acids. V lost 4 bases, J lost 4 bases, and 8 bases stayed unmatched. The source material was PBMCs. This TCR was recovered from a man aged 18 to 35 in good health and CMV-seropositive. This chain uses TRBV4-1 with TRBJ2-5, with 8 bases that match TRBD2. Here the CDR3 reads CASSPSGTRGETQYF. CDR3 in DNA: TGCGCCAGCAGCCCGTCCGGGACTAGAGGAGAGACCCAGTACTTC.